The 23 T cell receptor beta chains given below trace back to one sample, sequenced in a study of T cells in Graves' hyperthyroidism and ophthalmopathy. The source material, RNA transcripts, was used to amplify TCR beta CDR3 regions. During a first-round RT-PCR of the TCR CDR3, the HTBI primer set was used. One entry per CDR3 protein results from TCRdb running MiXCR on the multiplex PCR reads. The data contain 600,000 or so distinct CDR3 sequences, approximately 15% of them singletons. The sample was blood. The receptors were gathered from a woman in her 50s with Graves' ophthalmopathy.

This sequence joins TRBV5-1 and TRBJ1-2; D may be TRBD1 (6 bases). V shed 8 bases and J shed 6 bases, with 26 bases lying between them. The CDR3 has 16 residues. Germline V gene sequence: CDR1 SGHRS, CDR2 YFSETQ. The CDR3 DNA follows: TGCGCCAGAATCTCCGGGGGGCAGGGAGTAATACATGGCTACACCTTC. It is translated as CARISGGQGVIHGYTF. The full variable domain, with the rest looked up from reference TRBV5-1 and TRBJ1-2, is KAGVTQTPRYLIKTRGQQVTLSCSPISGHRSVSWYQQTPGQGLQFLFEYFSETQRNKGNFPGRFSGRQFSNSRSEMNVSTLELGDSALYLCARISGGQGVIHGYTFGSGTRLTVV.

This clonotype occurred many times. The chain carries TRBV5-6 and TRBJ1-1; D unclear. Germline CDR1 is SGHDT and CDR2 is YYEEEE. The CDR3 sequence is 12 residues long. Trimming removed 0 bases at V and 8 bases at J, with 8 bases between. The CDR3 loop reads CASSLGPIEAFF. In DNA form, the CDR3 reads TGTGCCAGCAGCTTGGGGCCGATCGAAGCTTTCTTT.

This clonotype was recorded a few times. V is TRBV20-1 and J is TRBJ2-2; TRBD2 matches 10 bases. Germline lookup yields CDR1 DFQATT and CDR2 SNEGSKA (reference sequence). This CDR3 has 13 amino acids. The ends lost 3 bases at V and 9 bases at J; junction bases unmatched: 4. CDR3 coding DNA: TGCAGTGCTAGTGCTAGCGGGAGAAGGGAGCTGTTTTTT. This gives the protein CSASASGRRELFF.

This clonotype was detected many times. J is TRBJ2-5 and V is TRBV20-1; D tentatively fits TRBD1 or TRBD2 (5 bases each). Germline V gene data show CDR1 as DFQATT and CDR2 as SNEGSKA (reference sequence). The V and J ends lost 6 bases and 4 bases respectively, with 21 bases between them. This CDR3 contains 15 residues. This CDR3 is CSATPWGRGGETQYF. The CDR3 bases are TGCAGTGCCACCCCATGGGGGAGAGGTGGAGAGACCCAGTACTTC.

For this clonotype: This may stem from a read error, because a much larger clone lies one nucleotide away. CDR3 sequence: CASSPLLPRPRNNEQFF. The CDR3 region has the DNA TGTGCCAGCTCACCACTCTTACCGAGGCCGCGGAACAATGAGCAGTTCTTC. The chain links TRBV18 to TRBJ2-1; D not certain. V was pared by 1 base and J by 5 bases, with 18 bases between. Germline CDR1 reads KGHSH; CDR2 reads LQKENI. The CDR3 has 17 amino acids.

This clonotype was found many times. This chain joins TRBV20-1 and TRBJ2-1, with 13 bases aligning to TRBD2. The CDR3 consists of 15 residues. The germline CDR1 and CDR2 sequences are DFQATT and SNEGSKA (reference sequence). Unmatched junction bases numbered 7, after V lost 7 bases and J lost 4 bases. CDR3 nucleotide sequence: TGCAGTGTGACCTCGGGACTAGCGGGATACAATGAGCAGTTCTTC. This encodes CSVTSGLAGYNEQFF.

This clonotype occurred many times. The rearrangement links TRBV12-3 or TRBV12-4 to TRBJ2-3; D may be TRBD1 or TRBD2 (6 bases each). Trimming left V 6 bases short and J 6 bases short, with 19 bases between. This CDR3 region has 15 residues. This CDR3 reads CASSHARGQADTQYF. CDR3 DNA: TGTGCCAGCAGCCATGCCCGGGGGCAGGCGGATACGCAGTATTTT.

The gene calls are TRBV9 and TRBJ2-2; 9 nucleotides align to TRBD2. Germline V lookup: CDR1 SGDLS, CDR2 YYNGEE. The CDR3 consists of 20 residues. V lost 2 bases and J lost 2; bases outside the gene matches: 16. Here the CDR3 DNA reads TGTGCCAGCAGCGTGTCTACCAAACGTGGGACTAGCTTTAACACCGGGGAGCTGTTTTTT. It encodes CASSVSTKRGTSFNTGELFF.

In this sample, this clonotype turned up a few times. This rearrangement joins TRBV28 to TRBJ2-2; TRBD2 agrees at 7 bases. CDR3 length: 16 amino acids. V gave up 2 bases and J gave up 6 bases; unmatched junction bases: 9. CDR1 is MDHEN and CDR2 is SYDVKM in the germline V gene. CDR3: CASSLTFGAGAGELFF. The CDR3 DNA reads as TGTGCCAGCAGTTTAACTTTCGGTGCGGGAGCCGGGGAGCTGTTTTTT.

This clonotype was seen repeatedly, ten times or more. CDR3 nucleotide sequence: TGTGCCAGCAGTCCTGACCGGTCCTACGAGCAGTACTTC. Its translation is CASSPDRSYEQYF. The V call is TRBV6-2 or TRBV6-3, the J call TRBJ2-7; D is unresolved. The V end was cut by 5 bases, the J end by 1 base, with 9 bases between. Looked up from germline, CDR1 is MNHEY and CDR2 is SVGEGT. The CDR3 is 13 residues long.

This clonotype showed up many times. The chain links TRBV18 to TRBJ2-1; D is undetermined. Trimming took off 7 bases at V and 0 bases at J, with 13 bases between the two ends. The V gene's germline CDR1 is KGHSH and CDR2 LQKENI. This CDR3 is built from 15 residues. As DNA, the CDR3 is TGTGCCAGCTTAAACGGGCCCAGCTCCTACAATGAGCAGTTCTTC. It is translated as CASLNGPSSYNEQFF.

The rearrangement links TRBV6-2 or TRBV6-3 to TRBJ1-1; D remains ambiguous. This CDR3 has 12 residues. Trimming left V 6 bases short and J 11 bases short, with 16 bases between. CDR1 is MNHEY, CDR2 SVGEGT, per germline. The CDR3 protein is CASSRSLRRAFF. As DNA, the CDR3 is TGTGCCAGCAGCCGTAGCCTTCGAAGGGCTTTCTTT.

This clonotype was seen ten or more times. The chain combines TRBV7-3 with TRBJ1-2; D is possibly TRBD1 (5 bases). Germline CDR1 SGHTA, CDR2 FQGTGA. V was cut by 3 bases and J by 5 bases, with 10 bases left in between. CDR3 length equals 13 residues. The chain's CDR3 is CASSFDSQYGYTF. In nucleotides, the CDR3 is TGTGCCAGCAGCTTCGACAGTCAGTATGGCTACACCTTC.

This clonotype was observed at least ten times. The V call is TRBV27, the J call TRBJ1-2, with 8 positions matching TRBD1. After removal of 3 bases from V and 4 bases from J, the junction contained 4 bases not matched to a gene. The germline V gene encodes CDR1 MNHEY and CDR2 SMNVEV (reference sequence). This CDR3 spans 14 amino acids. CDR3 in amino acids: CASSFQGASYGYTF. The CDR3 coding sequence is TGTGCCAGCAGTTTCCAGGGGGCTAGCTATGGCTACACCTTC.

This clonotype has at least ten counts. The J gene is TRBJ1-2, the V gene TRBV3-1; D may be TRBD1 (5 bases). This CDR3 has 15 residues. Germline V gene lookup returns CDR1 LGHDT and CDR2 YNNKEL (reference sequence). V was shortened by 4 bases and J by 6 bases, with 18 bases between the two germline ends. The CDR3 sequence: CASSRTQGPPDGYTF. CDR3 nucleotide sequence: TGTGCCAGCAGCCGGACTCAGGGCCCTCCCGATGGCTACACCTTC.

This clonotype appeared many times. The rearrangement uses TRBV24-1 and TRBJ2-7, with a weak D call TRBD1 (6 bases). Germline V gives CDR1 KGHDR, CDR2 SFDVKD. The CDR3 extends over 12 amino acids. V was shortened by 8 bases and J by 7 bases, with 14 bases between the two germline ends. In DNA, the CDR3 is TGTGCCACCAAGGGGGTCACGGGGGAGCAGTACTTC. It codes for CATKGVTGEQYF.

This clonotype has only a few counts. The genes are TRBV15 and TRBJ1-5; D call uncertain. Germline V gene data show CDR1 as LNHNV and CDR2 as YYDKDF (reference sequence). The CDR3 totals 16 residues. The V end was cut by 5 bases, the J end by 3 bases, with 17 bases between. The CDR3 loop reads CATSPRKGIYNQPQHF. For the CDR3, the DNA is TGTGCCACCAGCCCAAGAAAGGGCATTTACAATCAGCCCCAGCATTTT.

The gene calls are TRBV28 and TRBJ2-3, with D tentatively TRBD1 or TRBD2 (5 bases each). This CDR3 comprises 15 residues. CDR1 MDHEN and CDR2 SYDVKM come from the germline V gene. Trimming shortened V by 6 bases and J by 0 bases, and 13 bases separated the two germline ends. CDR3 sequence reads: CASSYRRDSTDTQYF. As DNA, the CDR3 is TGTGCCAGCAGCTACCGACGGGACAGCACAGATACGCAGTATTTT.

This clonotype was counted many times. The chain recombines TRBV7-9 with TRBJ2-7, with 9 bases lining up with TRBD1. Germline V gives CDR1 SEHNR, CDR2 FQNEAQ (reference sequence). This CDR3 contains 14 residues. V gave up 5 bases and J gave up 3 bases; unmatched junction bases: 5. The CDR3 sequence: CASSTTGQGYEQYF. The CDR3 coding sequence is TGTGCCAGCAGCACAACGGGACAGGGCTACGAGCAGTACTTC.

This clonotype has at least ten counts. The rearrangement links TRBV28 to TRBJ1-1; no firm D call. This CDR3 has 12 residues. The germline V gene encodes CDR1 MDHEN and CDR2 SYDVKM. The V end lost 7 bases, the J end lost 4 bases, and 10 bases lay between the germline ends. CDR3 amino acids: CASINHRTEAFF. The DNA of the CDR3 is TGTGCCAGCATCAACCACCGCACTGAAGCTTTCTTT.

In the case of this clonotype: A much larger clone lies a single base off, so this may be a read error. The V gene is TRBV3-1, the J gene TRBJ2-2; D may be TRBD1 (5 bases). There are 15 residues in the CDR3. CDR1 and CDR2 from the germline V gene are LGHDT and YNNKEL (reference sequence). Trimming removed 6 bases at V and 7 bases at J, with 18 bases between. Written as DNA, the CDR3 is TGTGCCAGCAGACGCAGGACAAACACCAACGGGGAGCTGTTTTTT. It is translated as CASRRRTNTNGELFF. Combining the CDR3 with reference TRBV3-1 and TRBJ2-2 gives the whole variable domain DTAVSQTPKYLVTQMGNDKSIKCEQNLGHDTMYWYKQDSKKFLKIMFSYNNKELIINETVPNRFSPKSPDKAHLNLHINSLELGDSAVYFCASRRRTNTNGELFFGEGSRLTVL.

This clonotype was seen only a few times. The chain is built from TRBV6-1 and TRBJ2-3, with D possibly being TRBD1 or TRBD2 (5 bases each). The CDR3 is 15 residues long. Germline V gives CDR1 MNHNS, CDR2 SASEGT. V shed 5 bases and J shed 3 bases, with 15 bases lying between them. DNA for the CDR3: TGTGCCAGCAGTCAATTGGGGGTTGGTACAGATACGCAGTATTTT. Its translation: CASSQLGVGTDTQYF.

This clonotype was counted a single time. A single base separates this from a much larger clone, so it may be a read error. The chain carries TRBV20-1 and TRBJ1-6; a possible D gene is TRBD1 (5 bases). Germline V gives CDR1 DFQATT, CDR2 SNEGSKA (reference sequence). Deletions cut 0 bases from V and 7 bases from J, with 10 bases between. This CDR3 has 14 amino acids. This chain's CDR3 is CSAREGLPNSPLHF. The CDR3 DNA reads as TGCAGTGCTAGAGAGGGGCTCCCGAATTCACCCCTCCACTTT.